Listed below are T cell receptor beta chains from one sample, sequenced in a study of monozygotic twins with inflammatory bowel disease. From the 5' RACE reads, TCRdb lists one entry per CDR3 protein and no DNA. This table lists some 300,000 distinct CDR3 sequences. Sequencing was carried out using blood. These receptors all come from a human donor with ulcerative colitis or Crohn's disease, or a healthy co-twin of an affected twin (not recorded which). CDR3s include the opening cysteine and the closing phenylalanine or tryptophan. Fields, in order: J gene, V gene, CDR3 protein.

>TRBJ2-7|TRBV3-1
CASSHRTGNYEQYF
>TRBJ2-2|TRBV6-2/TRBV6-3
CASTNRRTGATGELFF
>TRBJ2-2|TRBV5-6
CASFNRFQRITGELFF
>TRBJ2-1|TRBV6-2/TRBV6-3
CASSFPSNGGASQFF
>TRBJ2-7|TRBV12-3/TRBV12-4
CASSLWRQGIYEQYF
>TRBJ2-4|TRBV29-1
CSALGLDLAKNIQYF
>TRBJ1-3|TRBV28
CASSLGGPGNTIYF
>TRBJ1-2|TRBV5-5
CASSLTGTPGYTF
>TRBJ1-3|TRBV5-6
CASSRRAGWGGNTIYF
>TRBJ2-3|TRBV6-1
CASSDPGGATDTQYF
>TRBJ2-3|TRBV7-9
CASSLAPGGYTDTQYF
>TRBJ2-7|TRBV14
CASSPLDLSEQYF
>TRBJ2-7|TRBV7-2
CASSLGTGIISYEQYF
>TRBJ1-1|TRBV15
CATSRERDTEAFF
>TRBJ2-1|TRBV7-9
CASSLVNIEVYNEQFF
>TRBJ1-2|TRBV12-3/TRBV12-4
CASRLLTGNYGYTF
>TRBJ2-1|TRBV12-3/TRBV12-4
CASSSKGQGGRFF
>TRBJ2-7|TRBV7-2
CASSLRLAALSYEQYF
>TRBJ2-3|TRBV11-2
CASSPETGGTDTQYF
>TRBJ2-3|TRBV5-4
CASSVDSTDTQYF
>TRBJ2-1|TRBV28
CASRSQAGNYNEQFF
>TRBJ2-7|TRBV5-5
CASSLGPGQGTYEQYF
>TRBJ1-1|TRBV12-3/TRBV12-4
CASRTGLGTEAFF
>TRBJ1-3|TRBV5-1
CASSSAGAGNTIYF
>TRBJ2-7|TRBV2
CASSETAFSYEQYF
>TRBJ1-6|TRBV3-1
CASSQRGGDSPLHF
>TRBJ1-2|TRBV6-5
CASSYKGGWNYGYTF
>TRBJ2-2|TRBV24-1
CATSDLQGFPGELFF
>TRBJ2-1|TRBV18
CASSPPTGNDDNEQFF
>TRBJ2-1|TRBV20-1
CSARVVRGGRYNEQFF
>TRBJ2-7|TRBV20-1
CSARDQTLSSYEQYF
>TRBJ2-3|TRBV7-2
CASSFRPLGNTQYF
>TRBJ1-5|TRBV20-1
CSASLTNQPQHF
>TRBJ2-1|TRBV10-3
CAISPERIQFF
>TRBJ2-5|TRBV24-1
CATSEPPGTAQETQYF
>TRBJ2-3|TRBV12-3/TRBV12-4
CASSFMRDTQYF
>TRBJ1-6|TRBV7-9
CASSFSDLGISPLHF